The table lists the clone carrying this TCR beta chain with many counts. Its antigen is undetermined. This sample was taken from a study of identical twins. General study findings and limits: Invariant populations such as MAIT and iNKT cells could partly muddle zero-insertion analyses.

The CDR3 contains 14 residues. Trimming removed 5 bases at V and 6 bases at J, with 14 bases between. All of the donors were Caucasians in good health. A template switching step contributed a universal primer site, while unique molecular identifiers were present in the cDNA. MiXCR, run by TCRdb on the 5' RACE reads, gives a single entry per CDR3 protein. The table has approximately 600,000 distinct CDR3 sequences, 7.1% seen once. This sample was shared with a second study, whose subject was yellow fever vaccine responses in identical twins.

The source of this sequence is a woman under 30 in good health. The chain employs TRBV12-3 or TRBV12-4 and TRBJ2-1; tentative D call: TRBD2 (6 bases). Sequenced material: PBMCs. As DNA, the CDR3 is TGTGCCAGCAGTCCGGACCCGGAGGGCAATGAGCAGTTCTTC. Translated: CASSPDPEGNEQFF.